The 22 T cell receptor beta chains below come from one sample, sequenced in a study of T cell responses to AZD1222 COVID-19 vaccine. Sequencing was performed with immunoSEQ multiplex PCR; in TCRdb, only in-frame clones are kept and a portion is missing. The data show approximately 110,000 clones, with approximately 86% seen just once and approximately 5.2% held by the top ten. Sample: peripheral blood, taken on day 0 of AZD1222 vaccination. Receptors were obtained from an adult in good health.

This chain connects TRBV5-5 to TRBJ2-5, with TRBD2 matching over 8 bases. V lost 7 bases to trimming and J lost 7 bases; unmatched junction nucleotides: 15. The CDR3 extends over 15 amino acids. The germline gives CDR1 SGHKS, CDR2 YYEKEE (reference sequence). CDR3 protein: CASSRGGSGERTQYF. CDR3 nucleotide sequence: TGTGCCAGCTCCCGGGGGGGCAGCGGGGAGAGGACCCAGTACTTC. Combining the CDR3 with reference TRBV5-5 and TRBJ2-5 gives the whole variable domain DAGVTQSPTHLIKTRGQQVTLRCSPISGHKSVSWYQQVLGQGPQFIFQYYEKEERGRGNFPDRFSARQFPNYSSELNVNALLLGDSALYLCASSRGGSGERTQYFGPGTRLLVL.

The V gene is TRBV5-8, the J gene TRBJ2-1; 9 bases align to TRBD1. The CDR3 runs 15 residues. V was clipped by 4 bases and J by 7 bases; unmatched bases: 9. Looked up from germline, CDR1 is SGHTS and CDR2 is YDEGEE. The DNA of the CDR3 is TGTGCCAGCAGCCCGGGGCGGACAGGGGTGAATGAGCAGTTCTTC. It translates to CASSPGRTGVNEQFF.

This rearrangement joins TRBV5-4 to TRBJ1-2, with 7 bases matching TRBD1. Germline trimming cut 4 bases from V and 3 bases from J; bases unmatched to any gene: 6. The CDR3 loop spans 14 amino acids. Germline values: CDR1 SGHNT, CDR2 YYREEE (reference sequence). The CDR3: CASSPDRFDYGYTF. The CDR3 DNA sequence: TGTGCCAGCAGCCCGGACAGGTTTGACTATGGCTACACCTTC.

The gene calls are TRBV5-4 and TRBJ2-3; D gene uncertain. The CDR3 spans 13 residues. V was cut by 3 bases and J by 0 bases, with 5 bases left in between. The germline gives CDR1 SGHNT, CDR2 YYREEE (reference sequence). Written as DNA, the CDR3 is TGTGCCAGCAGCTCCCCCAGCACAGATACGCAGTATTTT. Translating gives CASSSPSTDTQYF.

The V and J genes are TRBV24-1 and TRBJ2-1, with D unresolved. The CDR3 length is 14 residues. Trimming took off 1 base at V and 5 bases at J, with 8 bases between the two ends. Looked up from germline, CDR1 is KGHDR and CDR2 is SFDVKD. This chain's CDR3 is CATSDFVDDNEQFF. In nucleotides, the CDR3 is TGTGCCACCAGTGATTTCGTGGACGACAATGAGCAGTTCTTC.

This clone was detected only once. The rearrangement links TRBV11-2 to TRBJ2-7; D is perhaps TRBD1 (5 bases). Germline CDR1 reads SGHAT; CDR2 reads FQNNGV. With 5 bases removed from V and 4 bases from J, the gap between germline ends came to 12 bases. The CDR3 has 13 amino acids. The CDR3 DNA follows: TGTGCCAGCAGCCCGATAGGGGATTACGAGCAGTACTTC. This encodes CASSPIGDYEQYF.

The chain recombines TRBV7-2 with TRBJ2-5; possibly TRBD1 or TRBD2 for D (5 bases each). The CDR3 covers 14 residues. V was cut by 3 bases and J by 4 bases, with 12 bases left in between. CDR1 and CDR2 (germline): SGHTA, FQGNSA. The chain's CDR3 is CASSLVGDRETQYF. CDR3 DNA: TGTGCCAGCAGCTTGGTGGGGGACCGAGAGACCCAGTACTTC.

The chain links TRBV18 to TRBJ2-1; D not certain. The length of the CDR3 is 16 residues. Per germline, CDR1 KGHSH and CDR2 LQKENI. V was pared by 0 bases and J by 6 bases, with 15 bases between. The CDR3 DNA reads as TGTGCCAGCTCACCACCGACTCATTCTCGATTCAATGAGCAGTTCTTC. This sequence encodes CASSPPTHSRFNEQFF. Using reference TRBV18 and TRBJ2-1 for the parts outside the CDR3, the full variable domain is NAGVMQNPRHLVRRRGQEARLRCSPMKGHSHVYWYRQLPEEGLKFMVYLQKENIIDESGMPKERFSAEFPKEGPSILRIQQVVRGDSAAYFCASSPPTHSRFNEQFFGPGTRLTVL.

The chain joins TRBV5-5 to TRBJ2-7; 8 bases are a match to TRBD1. The trim removed 0 bases at V and 3 bases at J, leaving 11 bases unmatched. Germline V gene sequence: CDR1 SGHKS, CDR2 YYEKEE (reference sequence). The CDR3 has 17 amino acids. DNA for the CDR3: TGTGCCAGCAGCTTGGCCTCTTTCGCAGGACAGGGCTACGAGCAGTACTTC. The encoded protein is CASSLASFAGQGYEQYF.

V usage is TRBV11-2 and J usage is TRBJ2-2, with D perhaps matching TRBD2 (6 bases). The V gene's germline CDR1 is SGHAT and CDR2 FQNNGV. The CDR3 has 13 residues. The V end lost 5 bases, the J end lost 8 bases, and 12 bases lay between the germline ends. CDR3 amino acids: CASSQGRKGELFF. The CDR3 DNA follows: TGTGCCAGCAGCCAAGGGAGGAAGGGGGAGCTGTTTTTT. The full variable domain, in which reference TRBV11-2 and TRBJ2-2 provide the parts outside the CDR3, is EAGVAQSPRYKIIEKRQSVAFWCNPISGHATLYWYQQILGQGPKLLIQFQNNGVVDDSQLPKDRFSAERLKGVDSTLKIQPAKLEDSAVYLCASSQGRKGELFFGEGSRLTVL.

The V gene is TRBV5-4, the J gene TRBJ2-5; 11 bases align to TRBD1. Germline V gives CDR1 SGHNT, CDR2 YYREEE (reference sequence). The CDR3 runs 15 residues. With 4 bases clipped from V and 5 bases from J, the junction kept 7 bases outside the gene matches. In DNA form, the CDR3 reads TGTGCCAGCAGCGTTAGGACAGGGGGCTTGGAGACCCAGTACTTC. Its protein is CASSVRTGGLETQYF.

The chain couples TRBV7-2 to TRBJ2-5, with TRBD2 matching 11 bases. The CDR3 loop spans 16 amino acids. The J segment lost 9 bases and the V segment lost 6 bases, leaving 15 bases of the junction unmatched. Per germline, CDR1 SGHTA and CDR2 FQGNSA. The CDR3 DNA is TGTGCCAGCAGTTTTGGGTTGGGACTAGCGGTTAGGGCCCAGTACTTC. Translating gives CASSFGLGLAVRAQYF.

CDR3 residues: CASSPPGTDYEKLFF. The CDR3 nucleotides read TGTGCCAGCTCACCACCGGGGACAGATTATGAAAAACTGTTTTTT. The chain is built from TRBV18 and TRBJ1-4, with 7 bases aligning to TRBD1. This CDR3 has 15 residues. J gave up 6 bases and V 0 bases, and 4 bases lay outside the gene matches. Germline-derived CDR1 and CDR2 are KGHSH and LQKENI.

The genes are TRBV12-3 or TRBV12-4 and TRBJ2-7, with D unclear. The CDR3 runs to 12 residues. V lost 0 bases, J lost 1 base, and 1 base lay in between. For the CDR3, the DNA is TGTGCCAGCAGTTTAGCGTCCTACGAGCAGTACTTC. It encodes CASSLASYEQYF.

The CDR3 sequence: CASSPRGTGKAYEQFF. CDR3 DNA: TGTGCCAGCAGCCCACGTGGGACAGGGAAAGCGTATGAGCAGTTCTTC. The chain carries TRBV6-2 or TRBV6-3 and TRBJ2-1; TRBD1 agrees at 9 bases. This CDR3 contains 16 residues. Germline V lookup: CDR1 MNHEY, CDR2 SVGEGT. V was clipped by 6 bases and J by 8 bases; unmatched bases: 14.

The V gene is TRBV9, the J gene TRBJ1-1; the D is unclear. The germline CDR1 and CDR2 sequences are SGDLS and YYNGEE. This CDR3 contains 14 residues. The V end lost 4 bases, the J end lost 0 bases, and 10 bases lay between the germline ends. Here the CDR3 DNA reads TGTGCCAGCAGCCCAAACACCTTGAACACTGAAGCTTTCTTT. Translation: CASSPNTLNTEAFF.

The V gene is TRBV5-8, the J gene TRBJ2-7; D uncertain. This CDR3 has 15 amino acids. The V and J ends lost 1 base and 1 base respectively, with 12 bases between them. Looked up from germline, CDR1 is SGHTS and CDR2 is YDEGEE. CDR3 nucleotides: TGTGCCAGCAGCTTGAGCCCGCCGATTTCCTACGAGCAGTACTTC. This translates into CASSLSPPISYEQYF.

V gene TRBV5-4 combines with J gene TRBJ1-4; 10 bases are shared with TRBD1. J lost 0 bases, V lost 3 bases, and 8 bases had no gene match. CDR1 SGHNT and CDR2 YYREEE come from the germline V gene (reference sequence). The CDR3 contains 18 residues. The CDR3 DNA sequence: TGTGCCAGCAGCTCTGCCGGGACAGGGGCAACAACTAATGAAAAACTGTTTTTT. This encodes CASSSAGTGATTNEKLFF.

This rearrangement joins TRBV18 to TRBJ2-3, with no clear D. The CDR3 totals 15 residues. Germline CDR1 reads KGHSH; CDR2 reads LQKENI. V lost 4 bases, J lost 2 bases, and 13 bases lay in between. The CDR3 region has the DNA TGTGCCAGCTCACAGCTGGCAGATAACACAGATACGCAGTATTTT. Amino acids: CASSQLADNTDTQYF.

The CDR3 protein is CASSYIGVPHEQYF. In nucleotides, the CDR3 is TGTGCCAGCAGTTACATCGGGGTACCCCACGAGCAGTACTTC. The chain is built from TRBV6-2 or TRBV6-3 and TRBJ2-7; possibly TRBD2 for D (5 bases). Germline assignment: CDR1 MNHEY and CDR2 SVGEGT. CDR3 length: 14 amino acids. The V and J ends lost 2 bases and 5 bases respectively, with 13 bases between them.

The genes are TRBV9 and TRBJ2-7, with TRBD2 matching 8 bases. This CDR3 is 15 amino acids long. Germline V gene lookup returns CDR1 SGDLS and CDR2 YYNGEE. J lost 1 base, V lost 4 bases, and 7 bases had no gene match. CDR3 sequence: CASSPRLALSYEQYF. Here the CDR3 DNA reads TGTGCCAGCAGCCCTCGACTAGCGCTTTCCTACGAGCAGTACTTC.

The rearrangement uses TRBV30 and TRBJ2-5; D is uncertain. The length of the CDR3 is 13 residues. The V end was cut by 0 bases, the J end by 4 bases, with 9 bases between. CDR1 is GTSNPN and CDR2 is SVGIG in the germline V gene (reference sequence). In DNA, the CDR3 is TGTGCCTGGAGTGTAACCAGGCGAGAGACCCAGTACTTC. Amino acids: CAWSVTRRETQYF.